The clone carrying this T cell receptor (beta chain) occurred many times. J gave up 6 bases and V 7 bases, and 10 bases lay outside the gene matches. The CDR3 extends over 14 amino acids. Germline V gives CDR1 MNHNS, CDR2 SASEGT. These data originate in a study of breast tumors, draining lymph nodes, adjacent tissues. TCRdb redid the calling of the multiplex PCR reads with MiXCR, one entry per CDR3 protein. The sample shows 75,000 to 100,000 distinct CDR3 sequences, approximately 19% of them seen only once. Axillary draining lymph nodes of breast cancer patients supplied the node samples. This chain uses TRBV6-1 with TRBJ2-3; 7 bases agree with TRBD1. Sequenced input: axillary lymph node tissue. The sequence came from a female donor with breast cancer. Some clones in this sample may be carry-over from other donors' samples. This CDR3 reads CASTLRQGGDTQYF. The CDR3 DNA sequence: TGTGCCAGCACCCTAAGACAGGGCGGTGATACGCAGTATTTT.